The 29 T cell receptor beta chains in this list originate from one sample, sequenced in a study of metastatic and nonmetastatic thyroid tumors. Patients were all untreated before their thyroid surgery. TCRdb re-called clones from the PCR reads using MiXCR. The repertoire has tens of thousands of clones, 28% of them found once; the top ten carry roughly 11%. Source material: blood. The receptor set was obtained from a male donor with papillary thyroid cancer or a benign thyroid nodule (not recorded which). Some clones in this sample may be carry-over from other donors' samples.

This chain connects TRBV20-1 to TRBJ2-1; perhaps TRBD2 as D (5 bases). Germline V gives CDR1 DFQATT, CDR2 SNEGSKA (reference sequence). The CDR3 spans 12 residues. The V end lost 3 bases, the J end lost 12 bases, and 15 bases lay between the germline ends. Written as DNA, the CDR3 is TGCAGTGCTAGTTCGATCGGGATGGGGCAGTTCTTC. It encodes CSASSIGMGQFF.

The chain employs TRBV28 and TRBJ2-7, with 14 nucleotides matching TRBD2. The J segment lost 12 bases and the V segment lost 5 bases, leaving 6 bases of the junction unmatched. CDR3 size: 13 residues. The germline gives CDR1 MDHEN, CDR2 SYDVKM. The CDR3 region has the DNA TGTGCCAGCAGTAGACTAGCGGGAGGGCGCGTGTACTTC. Its protein product is CASSRLAGGRVYF.

About this clone: This could be a read error, since a much larger clone is one nucleotide away. Other DNA sequences in this sample translate to the same CDR3. This sequence joins TRBV19 and TRBJ2-1; the D is unclear. V lost 6 bases and J lost 7, with 10 bases in between. The CDR3 runs to 12 residues. CDR1 LNHDA and CDR2 SQIVND come from the germline V gene (reference sequence). The CDR3 region is CASSSSRNEQFF. The DNA of the CDR3 is TGTGCCAGTAGCTCCTCTAGGAATGAGCAGTTCTTC.

This chain uses TRBV15 with TRBJ2-7, with D unclear. The germline V gene has CDR1 LNHNV and CDR2 YYDKDF (reference sequence). Trimming shortened V by 2 bases and J by 5 bases, and 13 bases separated the two germline ends. This CDR3 has 14 amino acids. CDR3 sequence: CATSRNSLWDEQYF. In nucleotides, the CDR3 is TGTGCCACCAGCAGAAATTCGCTCTGGGACGAGCAGTACTTC.

This clone turned up a few times. The gene calls are TRBV11-1 and TRBJ2-1, with a tentative D call TRBD1 (6 bases). The CDR3 has 15 residues. V gave up 5 bases and J gave up 3 bases, with 14 bases separating them. Germline lookup yields CDR1 SGHAT and CDR2 FQDESV (reference sequence). CDR3: CASSTARDNYNEQFF. For the CDR3, the DNA is TGTGCCAGCAGCACTGCCCGGGACAACTACAATGAGCAGTTCTTC.

Note on this clone: Because it lacks the conserved phenylalanine or tryptophan at the end, this CDR3 is likely a read error. The DNA is left out, because the CDR3 cannot be placed on it with certainty; the CDR3 is given as TCRdb lists it. Distinct nucleotide sequences in the sample also encode this CDR3. This chain joins TRBV7-3 and TRBJ2-1; whether TRBD2, the table's D call, matches the DNA was not checked. The CDR3 contains 8 residues when both ends are counted. Germline V CDR1 and CDR2: SGHTA, FQGTGA. The CDR3 here is CASSLKCG.

This clone was recorded a few times. The chain employs TRBV27 and TRBJ1-2; 8 nucleotides align to TRBD1. Germline V lookup: CDR1 MNHEY, CDR2 SMNVEV (reference sequence). V lost 8 bases to trimming and J lost 2 bases; unmatched junction nucleotides: 4. This CDR3 comprises 13 residues. CDR3 sequence (DNA): TGTGCCAGCCGAAGGACAGGGAACTATGGCTACACCTTC. This sequence encodes CASRRTGNYGYTF.

Many counts were recorded for this clone. The chain joins TRBV5-1 to TRBJ1-1; D gene uncertain. The ends were cut back, 3 bases at V and 5 bases at J, with 11 bases in the middle. The length of the CDR3 is 13 residues. Germline V lookup: CDR1 SGHRS, CDR2 YFSETQ. CDR3 loop: CASSSTRGTEAFF. The CDR3 coding sequence is TGCGCCAGCAGCTCCACCCGTGGGACTGAAGCTTTCTTT.

The V and J genes are TRBV27 and TRBJ1-1; a possible D gene is TRBD1 (5 bases). CDR1 MNHEY and CDR2 SMNVEV come from the germline V gene (reference sequence). The CDR3 runs 15 residues. V lost 6 bases to trimming and J lost 2 bases, with 16 bases between them. CDR3 residues: CASSLLRDPNTEAFF. In DNA, the CDR3 is TGTGCCAGCAGCCTACTCCGGGACCCCAACACTGAAGCTTTCTTT.

This clone came up many times. The chain joins TRBV28 to TRBJ2-2; possibly TRBD2 for D (6 bases). There are 13 residues in the CDR3. Trimming took 11 bases from V and 0 from J, leaving 10 bases between them. Germline assignment: CDR1 MDHEN and CDR2 SYDVKM. The CDR3, as DNA: TGTGCCGGGGGGAGATCGAACACCGGGGAGCTGTTTTTT. Protein sequence: CAGGRSNTGELFF.

The chain is built from TRBV5-1 and TRBJ2-1, with D maybe TRBD2 (7 bases). The germline V gene encodes CDR1 SGHRS and CDR2 YFSETQ. V lost 4 bases and J lost 5, with 16 bases in between. This CDR3 region has 15 residues. CDR3 loop: CASSPGGGGNNEQFF. The CDR3 DNA is TGCGCCAGCAGCCCGGGGGGCGGGGGAAACAATGAGCAGTTCTTC.

The sample holds many counts of this clone. The gene calls are TRBV12-3 or TRBV12-4 and TRBJ2-3; D might be TRBD2 (6 bases). The V gene lost 8 bases and the J gene lost 2 bases, with 11 bases spanning the gap. The CDR3 extends over 13 amino acids. The chain's CDR3 is CASVGGDTDTQYF. The CDR3 nucleotides read TGTGCCAGCGTGGGAGGAGACACAGATACGCAGTATTTT.

This clone was counted at least ten times. The chain joins TRBV12-3 or TRBV12-4 to TRBJ2-3, with 7 nucleotides matching TRBD2. The J segment lost 0 bases and the V segment lost 5 bases, leaving 2 bases of the junction unmatched. The CDR3 covers 14 residues. The CDR3 reads CASSHSGSTDTQYF. The CDR3 DNA reads as TGTGCCAGCAGTCATAGCGGGAGCACAGATACGCAGTATTTT.

This clone was counted many times. The chain has TRBV20-1 and TRBJ2-3; 9 nucleotides agree with TRBD2. CDR1 is DFQATT and CDR2 is SNEGSKA in the germline V gene (reference sequence). Trimming at V came to 6 bases and at J to 2 bases, leaving 3 bases not matched to a gene. The CDR3 extends over 13 amino acids. The CDR3 region is CSAASGNTDTQYF. CDR3 nucleotide sequence: TGCAGTGCGGCTAGCGGGAACACAGATACGCAGTATTTT.

The J gene is TRBJ1-1, the V gene TRBV19, with unresolved D. The CDR3 length is 14 residues. V was clipped by 3 bases and J by 0 bases, with 8 bases between them. The germline V gene has CDR1 LNHDA and CDR2 SQIVND (reference sequence). CDR3 sequence: CASSIGPMNTEAFF. The CDR3 DNA is TGTGCCAGTAGTATCGGCCCAATGAACACTGAAGCTTTCTTT.

This clone was picked up a small number of times. The rearrangement links TRBV27 to TRBJ2-7; D call uncertain. The V and J ends lost 0 bases and 3 bases respectively, with 6 bases between them. Germline values: CDR1 MNHEY, CDR2 SMNVEV (reference sequence). This CDR3 is 13 amino acids long. DNA for the CDR3: TGTGCCAGCAGTTTATCCCCAAACTACGAGCAGTACTTC. Amino acids: CASSLSPNYEQYF.

About this clone: The sample contains more than one DNA sequence encoding this CDR3. V usage is TRBV20-1 and J usage is TRBJ2-3, with 7 nucleotides matching TRBD2. This CDR3 has 13 residues. J lost 4 bases, V lost 6 bases, and 7 bases had no gene match. Germline CDR1 is DFQATT and CDR2 is SNEGSKA (reference sequence). The CDR3 spells CSALGRGADTQYF. Written as DNA, the CDR3 is TGCAGTGCGTTGGGCCGGGGGGCAGATACGCAGTATTTT.

This clone was seen repeatedly, ten times or more. The rearrangement links TRBV29-1 to TRBJ1-2, with 9 bases fitting TRBD1. CDR1 and CDR2 from the germline V gene are SQVTM and ANQGSEA. J gave up 6 bases and V 6 bases, and 8 bases lay outside the gene matches. This CDR3 has 13 residues. CDR3 DNA sequence: TGCAGCGTACTACGAACAGGGGGCGATGGCTACACCTTC. The encoded protein is CSVLRTGGDGYTF.

The chain is built from TRBV5-1 and TRBJ2-3; perhaps D is TRBD1 or TRBD2 (5 bases each). This CDR3 spans 15 amino acids. Deletions cut 4 bases from V and 2 bases from J, with 14 bases between. Germline CDR1 SGHRS, CDR2 YFSETQ. The chain's CDR3 is CASSLGTSPTDTQYF. The CDR3 coding sequence is TGCGCCAGCAGCCTAGGGACGAGCCCCACAGATACGCAGTATTTT.

The chain employs TRBV11-2 and TRBJ2-3; D not certain. This CDR3 is built from 15 residues. Germline loops: CDR1 SGHAT, CDR2 FQNNGV. Deletions cut 0 bases from V and 2 bases from J, with 9 bases between. In DNA form, the CDR3 reads TGTGCCAGCAGCTTAGATGCGGCGAACACAGATACGCAGTATTTT. This translates into CASSLDAANTDTQYF. Filled out from reference TRBV11-2 and TRBJ2-3, the complete variable domain reads EAGVAQSPRYKIIEKRQSVAFWCNPISGHATLYWYQQILGQGPKLLIQFQNNGVVDDSQLPKDRFSAERLKGVDSTLKIQPAKLEDSAVYLCASSLDAANTDTQYFGPGTRLTVL.

This clone came up a few times. The CDR3 is CASSPFSGSPTDTQYF. The CDR3 coding sequence is TGCGCCAGCAGCCCTTTTAGCGGGAGTCCCACAGATACGCAGTATTTT. V usage is TRBV5-1 and J usage is TRBJ2-3; 9 bases align to TRBD2. In germline, CDR1 is SGHRS, CDR2 YFSETQ. This CDR3 has 16 amino acids. V was pared by 4 bases and J by 2 bases, with 8 bases of the junction left unmatched.

This clone was counted only a few times. This may come from a read error, since a much larger clone is one base off. CDR3 protein: CSSSLDPVRYEQYF. The CDR3 DNA reads as TGTTCCAGCAGTTTAGACCCCGTCCGCTACGAGCAGTACTTC. This chain uses TRBV6-5 with TRBJ2-7; D ambiguous. There are 14 residues in the CDR3. Germline V gene sequence: CDR1 MNHEY, CDR2 SVGAGI.

The table lists this clone with many counts. The DNA of the CDR3 is TGTGCCAGCAGTTACCCCCCACCCCGCCAAGGGGGGGTTAATGAAAAACTGTTTTTT. The encoded protein is CASSYPPPRQGGVNEKLFF. The chain employs TRBV6-7 and TRBJ1-4, with a weak D call TRBD1 (6 bases). TRBV6-7 is flagged as an ORF with uncertain function. The CDR3 extends over 19 amino acids. V gave up 2 bases and J gave up 4 bases, with 23 bases separating them.

CDR3 nucleotide sequence: TGTGCCAGCAGTACGTCCGGCATGAACACTGAAGCTTTCTTT. Its translation is CASSTSGMNTEAFF. V and J are TRBV6-1 and TRBJ1-1, with no clear D. CDR1 MNHNS and CDR2 SASEGT come from the germline V gene. Trimming shortened V by 5 bases and J by 0 bases, and 10 bases separated the two germline ends. The CDR3 extends over 14 amino acids.

This clone was found many times. The chain links TRBV29-1 to TRBJ1-2, with TRBD1 matching 7 bases. This CDR3 is 13 amino acids long. Germline loops: CDR1 SQVTM, CDR2 ANQGSEA. Losses at the gene ends were 3 bases for V and 5 bases for J; bases not matched to a gene: 6. DNA of the CDR3: TGCAGCGTTGATCGAGGCAGGGGGTATGGCTACACCTTC. Its protein is CSVDRGRGYGYTF.

A word on this clone: Other DNA sequences in this specimen translate into the identical CDR3. The chain combines TRBV4-1 with TRBJ2-7, with D unresolved. Per germline, CDR1 MGHRA and CDR2 YSYEKL. V lost 1 base and J 2 bases, leaving 9 bases between the germline ends. The length of the CDR3 is 14 residues. The CDR3 region has the DNA TGCGCCAGCAGCCAAGGAGGTACCCCCTACGAGCAGTACTTC. Its protein product is CASSQGGTPYEQYF.

This clone was picked up a small number of times. This rearrangement joins TRBV11-2 to TRBJ2-3; 14 bases are a match to TRBD2. The CDR3 is 18 residues long. The ends lost 4 bases at V and 4 bases at J; junction bases unmatched: 10. Germline V gives CDR1 SGHAT, CDR2 FQNNGV. As DNA, the CDR3 is TGTGCCAGCAGCTCTCTCGGGACTAGCGGGAGTTGGCCAGATACGCAGTATTTT. Translating it yields CASSSLGTSGSWPDTQYF. The whole variable domain, remainder taken from reference TRBV11-2 and TRBJ2-3, is EAGVAQSPRYKIIEKRQSVAFWCNPISGHATLYWYQQILGQGPKLLIQFQNNGVVDDSQLPKDRFSAERLKGVDSTLKIQPAKLEDSAVYLCASSSLGTSGSWPDTQYFGPGTRLTVL.

This clone was observed a few times. V is TRBV6-1 and J is TRBJ2-1; 7 bases are shared with TRBD2. V dropped 6 bases and J dropped 2; count of bases not matched to a gene: 13. CDR3 length equals 17 residues. Germline loops: CDR1 MNHNS, CDR2 SASEGT. The CDR3 DNA sequence: TGTGCCAGCAGAGAACTCGCGGGAGCTCAACCCTACAATGAGCAGTTCTTC. Translated: CASRELAGAQPYNEQFF.

At least ten counts were recorded for this clone. The chain carries TRBV20-1 and TRBJ2-1; D is uncertain. V shed 6 bases and J shed 4 bases, with 19 bases lying between them. Germline assignment: CDR1 DFQATT and CDR2 SNEGSKA (reference sequence). This CDR3 contains 15 residues. CDR3 sequence reads: CSAPYGRSLYNEQFF. Here the CDR3 DNA reads TGCAGTGCGCCATACGGACGATCGTTATACAATGAGCAGTTCTTC.